The 8 T cell receptor beta chains presented below share a single source sample, sequenced in a study of shared clonotypes between healthy human individuals. Sequencing was performed with immunoSEQ multiplex PCR; in TCRdb, only in-frame clones are kept and a portion is missing. The sample yields approximately 1,500,000 clones, around 98% seen once. Sequenced material: naive CD4+ T cells sorted from blood. Subset specified: CD45RA+ positively selected. These receptors originate from a man aged 25 to 40 in good health.

V is TRBV6-5 and J is TRBJ2-1; D remains ambiguous. The V gene's germline CDR1 is MNHEY and CDR2 SVGAGI. The CDR3 length is 12 residues. V was shortened by 7 bases and J by 9 bases, with 13 bases between the two germline ends. CDR3 DNA sequence: TGTGCCAGCACCCAACTAAGTGGTGAGCAGTTCTTC. Amino acids: CASTQLSGEQFF.

The chain uses TRBV6-1 and TRBJ2-1; tentatively, D is TRBD2 (6 bases). Trimming stripped 4 bases from V and 7 bases from J, with 20 bases between. CDR3 length equals 16 residues. Germline V gives CDR1 MNHNS, CDR2 SASEGT. The CDR3 protein is CASSARGSHQWNEQFF. The CDR3, as DNA: TGTGCCAGCAGTGCCCGGGGGAGCCACCAGTGGAATGAGCAGTTCTTC.

The gene calls are TRBV2 and TRBJ2-7; 10 bases are a match to TRBD1. Per the germline V gene, CDR1 is SNHLY and CDR2 is FYNNEI. This CDR3 comprises 13 residues. V lost 8 bases, J lost 6 bases, and 7 bases stayed unmatched. Here the CDR3 reads CASQVDRGIEQYF. As DNA, the CDR3 is TGTGCCAGCCAGGTGGACAGGGGGATCGAGCAGTACTTC.

This chain uses TRBV9 with TRBJ2-5; TRBD2 matches at 11 bases. Germline CDR1 reads SGDLS; CDR2 reads YYNGEE. V was pared by 0 bases and J by 5 bases, with 12 bases of the junction left unmatched. CDR3 size: 18 residues. This CDR3 reads CASSVGLAGGAFGETQYF. The CDR3 coding sequence is TGTGCCAGCAGCGTAGGCCTAGCGGGAGGAGCCTTCGGGGAGACCCAGTACTTC.

This clone was observed once. The chain couples TRBV5-1 to TRBJ2-5, with 7 bases identical to TRBD2. CDR3 size: 14 residues. V lost 0 bases to trimming and J lost 4 bases; unmatched junction nucleotides: 3. The germline V gene encodes CDR1 SGHRS and CDR2 YFSETQ. This CDR3 reads CASSLGEGTETQYF. The CDR3 nucleotides read TGCGCCAGCAGCTTGGGGGAGGGAACAGAGACCCAGTACTTC.

This sequence joins TRBV2 and TRBJ2-7, with TRBD1 as a possible D gene (5 bases). Germline V gene data show CDR1 as SNHLY and CDR2 as FYNNEI. The CDR3 length is 14 residues. V lost 5 bases to trimming and J lost 1 base, with 12 bases between them. CDR3 amino acids: CASSFGRASYEQYF. As DNA, the CDR3 is TGTGCCAGCAGTTTCGGCAGGGCTTCCTACGAGCAGTACTTC.

The chain is built from TRBV28 and TRBJ1-5, with D unresolved. Trimming took 6 bases from V and 2 from J, leaving 14 bases between them. There are 15 residues in the CDR3. Germline CDR1 reads MDHEN; CDR2 reads SYDVKM. CDR3 nucleotides: TGTGCCAGCAGCCGAGCAGGCTCCCGCAATCAGCCCCAGCATTTT. As protein: CASSRAGSRNQPQHF.

This clone was found once. The genes are TRBV11-2 and TRBJ1-5; possibly TRBD1 for D (5 bases). Germline CDR1 reads SGHAT; CDR2 reads FQNNGV. Trimming stripped 5 bases from V and 1 base from J, with 15 bases between. This CDR3 has 16 amino acids. Here the CDR3 reads CASSPPVDISNQPQHF. The DNA for the CDR3 is TGTGCCAGCAGCCCCCCAGTGGACATAAGCAATCAGCCCCAGCATTTT.